This passage covers 20 T cell receptor beta chains from one sample sequenced in a study of T-cell memory formation after mild COVID-19. TCRdb reprocessed the 5' RACE reads with MiXCR, giving one entry per CDR3 protein. The top ten hold more than 9% of the sample, which has around 500,000 distinct CDR3 sequences, over 15% seen once. Sequenced: PBMCs or a T cell subset sorted from them (not recorded which). Receptors were obtained from an adult woman who had mild COVID-19 (a few samples of this study predate the infection). Cell type and time point are not known.

V and J are TRBV30 and TRBJ1-1; no clear D gene. CDR3 size: 14 residues. The germline V gene encodes CDR1 GTSNPN and CDR2 SVGIG (reference sequence). V dropped 3 bases and J dropped 1 base, with 12 bases sitting between them. DNA of the CDR3: TGTGCCTGGAGCTCCTGGACGGAGAACACTGAAGCTTTCTTT. It codes for CAWSSWTENTEAFF.

The rearrangement joins TRBV14 to TRBJ1-2; D is perhaps TRBD1 (6 bases). Germline V CDR1 and CDR2: SGHDN, FVKESK. There are 15 residues in the CDR3. V shed 3 bases and J shed 4 bases, with 15 bases lying between them. The CDR3 loop reads CASSHLMGAGYGYTF. CDR3 bases: TGTGCCAGCAGCCATCTTATGGGGGCAGGCTATGGCTACACCTTC.

This clonotype was found a few times. This sequence joins TRBV20-1 and TRBJ1-6, with a weak D call TRBD1 (5 bases). The CDR3 runs 15 residues. V was trimmed by 0 bases and J by 7 bases, leaving 13 bases between them. From germline, CDR1 is DFQATT and CDR2 SNEGSKA (reference sequence). The CDR3 coding sequence is TGCAGTGCTAGAGATGGGGGGGTTCGGAATTCACCCCTCCACTTT. This translates into CSARDGGVRNSPLHF.

This clonotype was seen more than once but under ten times. The rearrangement uses TRBV7-9 and TRBJ2-3; D is undetermined. The germline V and J ends were trimmed by 1 base and 6 bases, with 11 bases remaining between them. Per the germline V gene, CDR1 is SEHNR and CDR2 is FQNEAQ (reference sequence). The CDR3 is made up of 14 amino acids. The CDR3 DNA sequence: TGTGCCAGCAGCTTAGGTAGCAGTTCCGATACGCAGTATTTT. Translating it yields CASSLGSSSDTQYF.

The chain uses TRBV7-2 and TRBJ2-5; 7 nucleotides match TRBD1. V dropped 1 base and J dropped 5; count of bases not matched to a gene: 7. The CDR3 is made up of 15 amino acids. Germline loops: CDR1 SGHTA, CDR2 FQGNSA. CDR3 in amino acids: CASSLGTGPPETQYF. In DNA, the CDR3 is TGTGCCAGCAGCTTAGGGACAGGTCCGCCGGAGACCCAGTACTTC.

The genes are TRBV6-5 and TRBJ1-1, with D unclear. This CDR3 spans 11 amino acids. V lost 8 bases, J lost 1 base, and 5 bases lay in between. Looked up from germline, CDR1 is MNHEY and CDR2 is SVGAGI. The CDR3: CASLTNTEAFF. The CDR3 bases are TGTGCCAGCCTGACGAACACTGAAGCTTTCTTT.

This clonotype was recorded at least ten times. The V call is TRBV4-1, the J call TRBJ2-1; D tentatively reads TRBD1 or TRBD2 (5 bases each). Per germline, CDR1 MGHRA and CDR2 YSYEKL. The CDR3 totals 13 residues. The germline V and J ends were trimmed by 4 bases and 5 bases, with 9 bases remaining between them. The CDR3 loop reads CASSPGPHNEQFF. The CDR3 DNA reads TGCGCCAGCAGCCCGGGACCGCACAATGAGCAGTTCTTC.

V and J are TRBV25-1 and TRBJ2-3, with a weak D call TRBD1 (7 bases). This CDR3 region has 17 residues. Germline V gene data show CDR1 as MGHDK and CDR2 as SYGVNS. V was shortened by 4 bases and J by 1 base, with 18 bases between the two germline ends. This chain's CDR3 is CASSVVSGGPRTDTQYF. CDR3 nucleotide sequence: TGTGCCAGCAGTGTCGTCTCAGGGGGGCCGCGCACAGATACGCAGTATTTT. The full variable domain, with the rest looked up from reference TRBV25-1 and TRBJ2-3, is EADIYQTPRYLVIGTGKKITLECSQTMGHDKMYWYQQDPGMELHLIHYSYGVNSTEKGDLSSESTVSRIRTEHFPLTLESARPSHTSQYLCASSVVSGGPRTDTQYFGPGTRLTVL.

This clonotype was detected only a few times. The gene calls are TRBV27 and TRBJ1-1, with 12 positions matching TRBD1. From germline, CDR1 is MNHEY and CDR2 SMNVEV (reference sequence). This CDR3 contains 18 residues. V lost 5 bases and J lost 1; bases outside the gene matches: 11. The chain's CDR3 is CASSRNRDRGHGNTEAFF. In nucleotides, the CDR3 is TGTGCCAGCAGTAGAAATAGGGACAGGGGGCACGGGAACACTGAAGCTTTCTTT.

The chain is built from TRBV3-1 and TRBJ1-2, with a possible D match to TRBD1 (6 bases). The V gene lost 0 bases and the J gene lost 3 bases, with 17 bases spanning the gap. Germline CDR1 and CDR2: LGHDT and YNNKEL (reference sequence). There are 17 residues in the CDR3. CDR3 amino acids: CASSQDRFLRQDYGYTF. The DNA of the CDR3 is TGTGCCAGCAGCCAAGATCGCTTTCTCAGACAGGACTATGGCTACACCTTC.

This clonotype came up many times. The rearrangement uses TRBV18 and TRBJ1-1; possible D gene TRBD1, 6 bases. V was shortened by 2 bases and J by 4 bases, with 11 bases between the two germline ends. The CDR3 is 14 residues long. Per the germline V gene, CDR1 is KGHSH and CDR2 is LQKENI. CDR3 in DNA: TGTGCCAGCTCACCAAGTCGAGGGGGCACTGAAGCTTTCTTT. Translated, it gives CASSPSRGGTEAFF.

The chain employs TRBV7-2 and TRBJ2-6, with 7 bases fitting TRBD2. The J segment lost 2 bases and the V segment lost 1 base, leaving 11 bases of the junction unmatched. This CDR3 spans 19 amino acids. Germline CDR1 SGHTA, CDR2 FQGNSA. The CDR3 region is CASSLVTRLASPGANVLTF. The CDR3 nucleotides read TGTGCCAGCAGCTTAGTAACGCGACTAGCCTCACCTGGGGCCAACGTCCTGACTTTC.

The V and J genes are TRBV2 and TRBJ2-5; TRBD2 agrees at 11 bases. The V and J ends lost 3 bases and 6 bases, in that order; junction bases with no gene match: 3. Germline V gene lookup returns CDR1 SNHLY and CDR2 FYNNEI. The CDR3 is made up of 14 amino acids. CDR3 in amino acids: CASSDTSGGKTQYF. For the CDR3, the DNA is TGTGCCAGCAGTGACACTAGCGGGGGAAAGACCCAGTACTTC.

The chain links TRBV20-1 to TRBJ2-2, with 10 bases aligning to TRBD2. There are 17 residues in the CDR3. Germline CDR1 and CDR2: DFQATT and SNEGSKA (reference sequence). With 2 bases clipped from V and 4 bases from J, the junction kept 10 bases outside the gene matches. The CDR3 spells CSARFKREGRGTGELFF. The DNA of the CDR3 is TGCAGTGCTAGATTCAAGCGGGAGGGCCGTGGCACCGGGGAGCTGTTTTTT.

This clonotype turned up a few times. The chain carries TRBV20-1 and TRBJ2-1; TRBD2 is a possible D gene (5 bases). The CDR3 is 14 amino acids. Germline CDR1 reads DFQATT; CDR2 reads SNEGSKA (reference sequence). The CDR3 sequence is CSPRGSGPGGEQFF. For the CDR3, the DNA is TGCAGCCCAAGAGGAAGCGGCCCTGGAGGCGAGCAGTTCTTC.

This clonotype was recorded a few times. V and J are TRBV20-1 and TRBJ1-1; TRBD1 matches 10 bases. Germline V lookup: CDR1 DFQATT, CDR2 SNEGSKA (reference sequence). The trim removed 5 bases at V and 10 bases at J, leaving 13 bases unmatched. CDR3 length: 14 residues. The CDR3 sequence: CSALSTGTGVRAFF. The DNA of the CDR3 is TGCAGTGCTCTATCGACCGGGACAGGGGTTCGAGCTTTCTTT.

The table lists this clonotype with a few counts. The chain uses TRBV24-1 and TRBJ1-5; D remains ambiguous. The V and J ends lost 5 bases and 6 bases respectively, with 10 bases between them. From germline, CDR1 is KGHDR and CDR2 SFDVKD. This CDR3 is 13 amino acids long. The CDR3 sequence is CATSGKGGQPQHF. The CDR3 DNA is TGTGCCACCAGTGGGAAGGGCGGTCAGCCCCAGCATTTT.

J is TRBJ2-7 and V is TRBV4-1; weak D call: TRBD1 (6 bases). Trimming removed 1 base at V and 1 base at J, with 11 bases between. Germline V CDR1 and CDR2: MGHRA, YSYEKL. The CDR3 has 15 amino acids. As DNA, the CDR3 is TGCGCCAGCAGCCAAGTTGTGGACAGTTCCTACGAGCAGTACTTC. Amino acids: CASSQVVDSSYEQYF.

The chain has TRBV5-6 and TRBJ2-2; D uncertain. The CDR3 spans 15 residues. CDR1 and CDR2 from the germline V gene are SGHDT and YYEEEE. V lost 4 bases and J lost 4, with 14 bases in between. The CDR3 nucleotides are TGTGCCAGCAGCGCGAGGAGATGGATCACCGGGGAGCTGTTTTTT. Amino acids: CASSARRWITGELFF.

The CDR3 nucleotides read TGTGCCAGCAGCCCTTCCGGACTCAGGGATTCCTACGAGCAGTACTTC. Encoded protein: CASSPSGLRDSYEQYF. This chain joins TRBV14 and TRBJ2-7; either TRBD1 or TRBD2 may fit D (5 bases each). There are 16 residues in the CDR3. Germline CDR1 is SGHDN and CDR2 is FVKESK. Trimming stripped 4 bases from V and 1 base from J, with 17 bases between.